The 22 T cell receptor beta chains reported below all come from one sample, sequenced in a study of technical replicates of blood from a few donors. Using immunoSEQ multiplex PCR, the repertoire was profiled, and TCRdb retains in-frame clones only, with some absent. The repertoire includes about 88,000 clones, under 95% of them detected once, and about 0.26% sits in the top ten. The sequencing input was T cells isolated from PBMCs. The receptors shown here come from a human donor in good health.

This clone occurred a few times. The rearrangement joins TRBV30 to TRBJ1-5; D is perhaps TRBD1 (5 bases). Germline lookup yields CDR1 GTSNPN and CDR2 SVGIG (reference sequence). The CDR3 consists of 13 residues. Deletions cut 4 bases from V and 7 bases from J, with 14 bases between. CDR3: CAWTPQGGQPQHF. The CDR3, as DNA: TGTGCCTGGACCCCCCAGGGAGGGCAGCCCCAGCATTTT.

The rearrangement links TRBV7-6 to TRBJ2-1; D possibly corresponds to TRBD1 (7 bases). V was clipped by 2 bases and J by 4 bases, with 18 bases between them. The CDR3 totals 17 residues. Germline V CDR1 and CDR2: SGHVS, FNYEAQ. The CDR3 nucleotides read TGTGCCAGCAGCTTAACCCCCAGGGGGGATCCGTACAATGAGCAGTTCTTC. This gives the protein CASSLTPRGDPYNEQFF.

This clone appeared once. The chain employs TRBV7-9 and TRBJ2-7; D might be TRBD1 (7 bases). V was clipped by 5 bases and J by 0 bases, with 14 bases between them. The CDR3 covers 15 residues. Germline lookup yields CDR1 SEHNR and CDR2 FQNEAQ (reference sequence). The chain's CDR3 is CASSAGGLSSYEQYF. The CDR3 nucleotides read TGTGCCAGCAGCGCAGGGGGGTTGAGCTCCTACGAGCAGTACTTC.

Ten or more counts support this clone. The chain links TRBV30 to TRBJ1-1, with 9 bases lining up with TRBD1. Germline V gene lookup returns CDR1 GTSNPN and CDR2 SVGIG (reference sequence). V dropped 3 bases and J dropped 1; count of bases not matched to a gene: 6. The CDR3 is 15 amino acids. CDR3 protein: CAWRDRGRGNTEAFF. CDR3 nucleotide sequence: TGTGCCTGGAGGGACAGGGGTAGGGGGAACACTGAAGCTTTCTTT.

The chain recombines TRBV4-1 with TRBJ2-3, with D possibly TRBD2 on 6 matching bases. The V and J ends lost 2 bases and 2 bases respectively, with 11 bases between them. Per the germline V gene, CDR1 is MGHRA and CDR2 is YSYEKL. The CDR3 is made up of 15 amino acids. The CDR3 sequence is CASSQLALNTDTQYF. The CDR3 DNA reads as TGCGCCAGCAGCCAACTAGCGCTAAACACAGATACGCAGTATTTT.

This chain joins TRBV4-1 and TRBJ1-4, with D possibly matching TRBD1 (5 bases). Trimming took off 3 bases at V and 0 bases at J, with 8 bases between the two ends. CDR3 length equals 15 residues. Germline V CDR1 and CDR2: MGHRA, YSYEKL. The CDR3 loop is CASSQQGATNEKLFF. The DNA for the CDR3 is TGCGCCAGCAGCCAGCAGGGCGCAACTAATGAAAAACTGTTTTTT.

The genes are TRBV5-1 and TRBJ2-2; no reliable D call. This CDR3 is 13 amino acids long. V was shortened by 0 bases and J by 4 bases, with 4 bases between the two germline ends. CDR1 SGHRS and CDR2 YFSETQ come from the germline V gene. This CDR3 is CASSLASTGELFF. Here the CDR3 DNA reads TGCGCCAGCAGCTTGGCTTCCACCGGGGAGCTGTTTTTT.

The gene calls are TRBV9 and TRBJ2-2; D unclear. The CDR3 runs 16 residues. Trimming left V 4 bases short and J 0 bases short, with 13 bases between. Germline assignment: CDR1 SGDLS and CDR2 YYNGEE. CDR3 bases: TGTGCCAGCAGCCCCCGCCCACAAACGAACACCGGGGAGCTGTTTTTT. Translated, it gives CASSPRPQTNTGELFF.

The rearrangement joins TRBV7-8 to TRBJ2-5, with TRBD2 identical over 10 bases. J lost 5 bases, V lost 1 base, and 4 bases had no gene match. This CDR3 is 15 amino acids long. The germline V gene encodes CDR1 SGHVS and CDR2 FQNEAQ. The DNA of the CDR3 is TGTGCCAGCAGCTTAGGGGGTAGCGGGAGGGAGACCCAGTACTTC. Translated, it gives CASSLGGSGRETQYF.

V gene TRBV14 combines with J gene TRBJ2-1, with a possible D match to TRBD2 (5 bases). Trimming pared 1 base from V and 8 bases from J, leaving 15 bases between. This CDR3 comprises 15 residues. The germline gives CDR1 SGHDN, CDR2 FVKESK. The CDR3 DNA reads TGTGCCAGCAGCCAAGTGGGAGCCCTTAGTGATGAGCAGTTCTTC. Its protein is CASSQVGALSDEQFF.

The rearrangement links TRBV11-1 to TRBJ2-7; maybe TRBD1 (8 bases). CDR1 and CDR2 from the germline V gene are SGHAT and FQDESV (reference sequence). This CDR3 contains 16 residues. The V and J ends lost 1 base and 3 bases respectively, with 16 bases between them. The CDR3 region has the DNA TGTGCCAGCAGCTTAGACAGGGGGGGCGGCTACTACGAGCAGTACTTC. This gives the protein CASSLDRGGGYYEQYF.

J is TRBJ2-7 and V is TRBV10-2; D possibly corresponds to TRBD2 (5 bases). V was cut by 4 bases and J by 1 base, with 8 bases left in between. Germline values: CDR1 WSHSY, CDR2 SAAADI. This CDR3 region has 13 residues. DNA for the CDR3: TGCGCCAGCAGTGGACGGGGTTCCTACGAGCAGTACTTC. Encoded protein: CASSGRGSYEQYF.

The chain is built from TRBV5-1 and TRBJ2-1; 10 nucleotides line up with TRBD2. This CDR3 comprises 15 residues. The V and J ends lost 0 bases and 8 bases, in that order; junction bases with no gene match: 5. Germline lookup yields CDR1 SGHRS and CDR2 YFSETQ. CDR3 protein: CASSLGIAGGYEQFF. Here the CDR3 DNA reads TGCGCCAGCAGCTTGGGTATAGCGGGGGGCTATGAGCAGTTCTTC.

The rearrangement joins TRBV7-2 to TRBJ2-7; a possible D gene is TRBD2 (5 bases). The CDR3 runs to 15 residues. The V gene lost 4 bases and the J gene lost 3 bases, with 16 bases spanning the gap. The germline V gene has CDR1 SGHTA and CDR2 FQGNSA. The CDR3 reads CASSSYMSRGYEQYF. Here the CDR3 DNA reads TGTGCCAGCAGCTCCTACATGTCACGGGGCTACGAGCAGTACTTC. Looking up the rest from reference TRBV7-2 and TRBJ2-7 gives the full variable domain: GAGVSQSPSNKVTEKGKDVELRCDPISGHTALYWYRQSLGQGLEFLIYFQGNSAPDKSGLPSDRFSAERTGGSVSTLTIQRTQQEDSAVYLCASSSYMSRGYEQYFGPGTRLTVT.

The CDR3 nucleotides are TGCAGTGCCTCCCATGGCTACACCTTC. Translation gives CSASHGYTF. The chain carries TRBV20-1 and TRBJ1-2; D uncertain. The CDR3 covers 9 residues. Germline V gene sequence: CDR1 DFQATT, CDR2 SNEGSKA (reference sequence). Between the trimmed V and J ends, which lost 6 bases and 6 bases, there was a span of 5 bases.

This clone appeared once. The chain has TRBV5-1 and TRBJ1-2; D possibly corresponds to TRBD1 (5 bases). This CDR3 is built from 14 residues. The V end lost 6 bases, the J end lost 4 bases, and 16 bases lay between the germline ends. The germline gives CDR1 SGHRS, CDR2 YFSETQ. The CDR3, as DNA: TGCGCCAGCAACCAGGGAGGCCCGTCCTATGGCTACACCTTC. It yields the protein CASNQGGPSYGYTF.

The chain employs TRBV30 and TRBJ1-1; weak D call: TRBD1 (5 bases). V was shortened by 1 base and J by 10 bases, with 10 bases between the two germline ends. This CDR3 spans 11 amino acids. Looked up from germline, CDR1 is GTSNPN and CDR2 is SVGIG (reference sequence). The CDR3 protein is CAWSGGGGAFF. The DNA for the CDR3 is TGTGCCTGGAGTGGCGGGGGGGGAGCTTTCTTT.

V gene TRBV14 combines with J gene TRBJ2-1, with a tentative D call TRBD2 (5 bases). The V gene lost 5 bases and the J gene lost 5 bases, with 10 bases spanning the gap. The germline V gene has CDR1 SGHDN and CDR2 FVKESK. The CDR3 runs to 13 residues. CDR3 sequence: CASSVKRHNEQFF. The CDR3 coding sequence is TGTGCCAGCAGCGTGAAGCGGCACAATGAGCAGTTCTTC.

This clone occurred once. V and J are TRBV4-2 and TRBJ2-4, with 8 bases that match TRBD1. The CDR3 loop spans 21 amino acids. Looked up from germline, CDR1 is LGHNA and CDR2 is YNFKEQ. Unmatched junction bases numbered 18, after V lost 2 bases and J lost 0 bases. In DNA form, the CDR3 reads TGTGCCAGCAGCCAATCCCTAACAGGGGGAGCCACACACCTAGCCAAAAACATTCAGTACTTC. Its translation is CASSQSLTGGATHLAKNIQYF.

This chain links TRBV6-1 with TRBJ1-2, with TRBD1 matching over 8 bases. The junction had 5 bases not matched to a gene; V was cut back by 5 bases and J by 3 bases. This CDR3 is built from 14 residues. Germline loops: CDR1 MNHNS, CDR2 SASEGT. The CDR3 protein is CASSPQGEHYGYTF. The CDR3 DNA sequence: TGTGCCAGCAGTCCACAGGGGGAACACTATGGCTACACCTTC.

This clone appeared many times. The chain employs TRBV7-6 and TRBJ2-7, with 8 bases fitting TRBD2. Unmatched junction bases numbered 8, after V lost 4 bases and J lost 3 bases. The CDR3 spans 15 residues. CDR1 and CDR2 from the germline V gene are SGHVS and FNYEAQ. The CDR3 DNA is TGTGCCAGCAGCTCACATTCGGGACTAGGCTACGAGCAGTACTTC. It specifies CASSSHSGLGYEQYF.

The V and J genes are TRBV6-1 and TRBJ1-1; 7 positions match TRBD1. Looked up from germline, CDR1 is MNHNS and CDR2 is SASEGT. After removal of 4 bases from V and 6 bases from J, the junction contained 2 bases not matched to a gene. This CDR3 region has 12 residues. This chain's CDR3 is CASSVQGAEAFF. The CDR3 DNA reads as TGTGCCAGCAGTGTTCAGGGGGCTGAAGCTTTCTTT.